This entry lists 8 T cell receptor beta chains sequenced from one sample in a study of cytomegalovirus exposure and HLA in healthy donors. Using immunoSEQ multiplex PCR, the repertoire was profiled, and TCRdb retains in-frame clones only, with some absent. The profile covers around 94,000 clones, with around 96% appearing a single time and roughly 0.82% taken by the ten largest. The material sequenced was PBMCs. These receptors were taken from a woman between 18 and 30 years old in good health and CMV-seronegative.

In this sample, this clone turned up a few times. J is TRBJ2-5 and V is TRBV5-4, with 9 bases matching TRBD2. V lost 3 bases, J lost 2 bases, and 8 bases stayed unmatched. The germline CDR1 and CDR2 sequences are SGHNT and YYREEE (reference sequence). CDR3 length: 16 amino acids. CDR3 sequence: CASSSGSGLAQETQYF. Here the CDR3 DNA reads TGTGCCAGCAGCTCGGGCTCGGGACTAGCACAAGAGACCCAGTACTTC.

V and J are TRBV20-1 and TRBJ2-5; tentative D call: TRBD1 (6 bases). The ends were cut back, 6 bases at V and 5 bases at J, with 10 bases in the middle. The germline V gene has CDR1 DFQATT and CDR2 SNEGSKA (reference sequence). The CDR3 extends over 11 amino acids. CDR3 in amino acids: CSAERGETQYF. CDR3 nucleotides: TGCAGTGCCGAAAGGGGGGAGACCCAGTACTTC.

The rearrangement joins TRBV9 to TRBJ2-5, with D unresolved. Trimming pared 3 bases from V and 3 bases from J, leaving 3 bases between. CDR3 length: 11 residues. Germline-derived CDR1 and CDR2 are SGDLS and YYNGEE. CDR3 in DNA: TGTGCCAGCAGCGGAGAAGAGACCCAGTACTTC. It is translated as CASSGEETQYF.

The chain is built from TRBV5-1 and TRBJ1-1; D gene uncertain. CDR1 and CDR2 (germline): SGHRS, YFSETQ. The CDR3 is made up of 14 amino acids. Trimming left V 0 bases short and J 3 bases short, with 9 bases between. The CDR3 loop is CASSLGVGDTEAFF. The CDR3 coding sequence is TGCGCCAGCAGCTTGGGAGTCGGGGACACTGAAGCTTTCTTT.

The chain joins TRBV19 to TRBJ1-1; no clear D. V was cut by 5 bases and J by 1 base, with 8 bases left in between. Germline V gene data show CDR1 as LNHDA and CDR2 as SQIVND (reference sequence). The CDR3 length is 13 residues. CDR3: CASSLTPNTEAFF. CDR3 in DNA: TGTGCCAGTAGTCTGACACCGAACACTGAAGCTTTCTTT. Full variable domain (remainder filled in from reference TRBV19 and TRBJ1-1): DGGITQSPKYLFRKEGQNVTLSCEQNLNHDAMYWYRQDPGQGLRLIYYSQIVNDFQKGDIAEGYSVSREKKESFPLTVTSAQKNPTAFYLCASSLTPNTEAFFGQGTRLTVV.

V and J are TRBV18 and TRBJ2-7, with a possible D match to TRBD2 (5 bases). Germline V gives CDR1 KGHSH, CDR2 LQKENI. The length of the CDR3 is 14 residues. Trimming cost V 3 bases and J 3 bases, with 12 bases left between them. The CDR3 here is CASSPLGRDYEQYF. The CDR3 coding sequence is TGTGCCAGCTCACCGCTCGGTCGGGACTACGAGCAGTACTTC.

This rearrangement joins TRBV9 to TRBJ1-3, with 9 bases fitting TRBD1. Germline CDR1 and CDR2: SGDLS and YYNGEE. The CDR3 has 15 amino acids. With V trimmed by 3 bases and J by 8 bases, 9 bases remained unmatched. In DNA, the CDR3 is TGTGCCAGCAGCGCTCCCGGGACAGGGAGAGACACCATATATTTT. Translating it yields CASSAPGTGRDTIYF.

This clone was seen only a few times. This CDR3 is also generated by other DNA sequences in the sample. The rearrangement uses TRBV6-4 and TRBJ2-3, with 11 bases fitting TRBD2. With 0 bases clipped from V and 4 bases from J, the junction kept 0 bases outside the gene matches. Per germline, CDR1 MRHNA and CDR2 SNTAGT. The CDR3 is 15 amino acids. The CDR3 loop is CASSDSSGGADTQYF. As DNA, the CDR3 is TGTGCCAGCAGTGACTCTAGCGGGGGGGCAGATACGCAGTATTTT.